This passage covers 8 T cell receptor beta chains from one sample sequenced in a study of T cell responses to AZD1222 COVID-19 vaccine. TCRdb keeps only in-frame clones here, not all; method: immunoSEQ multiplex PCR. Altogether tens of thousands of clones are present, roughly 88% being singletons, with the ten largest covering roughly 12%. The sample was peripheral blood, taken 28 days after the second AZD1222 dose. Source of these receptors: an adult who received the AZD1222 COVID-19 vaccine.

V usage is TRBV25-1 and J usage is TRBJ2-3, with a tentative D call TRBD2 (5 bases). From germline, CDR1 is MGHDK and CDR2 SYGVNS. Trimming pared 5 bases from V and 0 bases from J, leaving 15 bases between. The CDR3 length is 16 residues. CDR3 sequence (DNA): TGTGCCAGCAGTAGGCGGGCGGATTCTAGCACAGATACGCAGTATTTT. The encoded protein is CASSRRADSSTDTQYF.

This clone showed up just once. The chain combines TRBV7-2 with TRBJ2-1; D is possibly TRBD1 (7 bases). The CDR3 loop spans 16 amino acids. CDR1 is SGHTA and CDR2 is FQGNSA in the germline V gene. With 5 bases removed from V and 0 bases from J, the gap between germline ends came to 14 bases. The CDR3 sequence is CASSQAQGGSYNEQFF. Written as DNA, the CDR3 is TGTGCCAGCAGCCAAGCTCAGGGGGGCTCCTACAATGAGCAGTTCTTC. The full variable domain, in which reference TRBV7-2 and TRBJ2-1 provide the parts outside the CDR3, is GAGVSQSPSNKVTEKGKDVELRCDPISGHTALYWYRQSLGQGLEFLIYFQGNSAPDKSGLPSDRFSAERTGGSVSTLTIQRTQQEDSAVYLCASSQAQGGSYNEQFFGPGTRLTVL.

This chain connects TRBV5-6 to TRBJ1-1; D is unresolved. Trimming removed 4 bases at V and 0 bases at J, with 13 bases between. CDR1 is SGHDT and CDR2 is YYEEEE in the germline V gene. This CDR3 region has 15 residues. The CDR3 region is CASSLLWELNTEAFF. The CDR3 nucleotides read TGTGCCAGCAGCCTGCTATGGGAACTGAACACTGAAGCTTTCTTT. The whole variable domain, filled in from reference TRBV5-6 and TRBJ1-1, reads DAGVTQSPTHLIKTRGQQVTLRCSPKSGHDTVSWYQQALGQGPQFIFQYYEEEERQRGNFPDRFSGHQFPNYSSELNVNALLLGDSALYLCASSLLWELNTEAFFGQGTRLTVV.

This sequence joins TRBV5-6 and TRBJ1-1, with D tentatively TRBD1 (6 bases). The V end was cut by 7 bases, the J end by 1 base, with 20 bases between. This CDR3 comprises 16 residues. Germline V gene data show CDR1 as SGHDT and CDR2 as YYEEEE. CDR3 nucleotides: TGTGCCAGCCGCGGACTCCTAAGACAGGAGAACACTGAAGCTTTCTTT. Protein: CASRGLLRQENTEAFF.

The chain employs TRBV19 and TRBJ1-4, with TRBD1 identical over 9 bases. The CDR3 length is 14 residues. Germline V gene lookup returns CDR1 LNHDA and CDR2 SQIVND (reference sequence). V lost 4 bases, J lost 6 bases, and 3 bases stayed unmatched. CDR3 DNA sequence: TGTGCCAGTAGTAGGGGACAGGGAGATGAAAAACTGTTTTTT. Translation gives CASSRGQGDEKLFF.

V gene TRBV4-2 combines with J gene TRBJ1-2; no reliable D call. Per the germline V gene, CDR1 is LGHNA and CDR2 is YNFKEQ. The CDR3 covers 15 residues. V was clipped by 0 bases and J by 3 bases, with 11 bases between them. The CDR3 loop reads CASSQDRAGDYGYTF. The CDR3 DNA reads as TGTGCCAGCAGCCAAGATCGAGCAGGAGACTATGGCTACACCTTC.

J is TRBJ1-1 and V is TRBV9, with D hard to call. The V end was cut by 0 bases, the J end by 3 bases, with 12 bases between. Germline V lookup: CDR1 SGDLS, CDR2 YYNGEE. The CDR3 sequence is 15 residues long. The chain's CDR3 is CASSVGGRGDTEAFF. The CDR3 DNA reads TGTGCCAGCAGCGTAGGGGGAAGAGGCGACACTGAAGCTTTCTTT. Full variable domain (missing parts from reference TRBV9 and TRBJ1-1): DSGVTQTPKHLITATGQRVTLRCSPRSGDLSVYWYQQSLDQGLQFLIQYYNGEERAKGNILERFSAQQFPDLHSELNLSSLELGDSALYFCASSVGGRGDTEAFFGQGTRLTVV.

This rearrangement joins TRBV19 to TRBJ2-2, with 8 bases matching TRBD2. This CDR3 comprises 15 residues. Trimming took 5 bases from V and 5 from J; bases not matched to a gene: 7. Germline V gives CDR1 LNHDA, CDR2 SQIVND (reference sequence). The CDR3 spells CASSLGGARTGELFF. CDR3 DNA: TGTGCCAGTAGTCTCGGGGGGGCGAGGACCGGGGAGCTGTTTTTT.